This TCR beta chain was captured in a study of cytomegalovirus exposure and HLA in healthy donors. PCR primers comprised 60 Vbeta and 13 Jbeta primers. Assay used: immunoSEQ multiplex PCR; TCRdb lists only in-frame clones, some missing. The sample yields around 200,000 clones, over 75% seen once. Trimming left V 5 bases short and J 4 bases short, with 12 bases between. CDR1 MNHEY and CDR2 SMNVEV come from the germline V gene (reference sequence). The CDR3 contains 14 residues. The gene calls are TRBV27 and TRBJ2-1; a possible D gene is TRBD2 (7 bases). The sequence derives from a man aged 35 to 55 in good health and CMV-seropositive. The sequenced sample consisted of PBMCs. The CDR3 DNA reads as TGTGCCAGCAGTACGGCGGGGGCTTACAATGAGCAGTTCTTC. Translating it yields CASSTAGAYNEQFF.